This T cell receptor beta chain derives from a study of shared clonotypes between healthy human individuals. Some clones are missing from TCRdb's copy, which holds only in-frame ones; the method was immunoSEQ multiplex PCR. The sample consists of about 2.3 million clones, about 92% of them appearing once. CDR1 is MRHNA, CDR2 SNTAGT, per germline. The CDR3 runs 14 residues. The germline V and J ends were trimmed by 5 bases and 3 bases, with 10 bases remaining between them. Sequenced material: naive CD4+ T cells from PBMCs. Subset: CD45RA+ positively selected. The TCR originated in a man younger than 35 in good health. Some clones in this sample may be carry-over from other donors' samples. The gene calls are TRBV6-4 and TRBJ2-2, with D unclear. Here the CDR3 reads CASSPTTYTGELFF. Here the CDR3 DNA reads TGTGCCAGCAGTCCCACGACTTACACCGGGGAGCTGTTTTTT.